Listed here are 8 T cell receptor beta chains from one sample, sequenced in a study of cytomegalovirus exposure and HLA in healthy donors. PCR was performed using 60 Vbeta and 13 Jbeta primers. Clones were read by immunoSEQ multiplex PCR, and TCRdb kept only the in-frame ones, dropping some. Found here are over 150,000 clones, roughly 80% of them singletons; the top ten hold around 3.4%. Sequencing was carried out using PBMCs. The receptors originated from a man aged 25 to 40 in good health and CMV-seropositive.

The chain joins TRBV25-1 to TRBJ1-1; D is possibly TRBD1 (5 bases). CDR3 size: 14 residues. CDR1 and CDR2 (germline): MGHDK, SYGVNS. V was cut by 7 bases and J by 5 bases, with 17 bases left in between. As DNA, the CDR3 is TGTGCCAGCACCCACACAGGAGAGCAAACTGAAGCTTTCTTT. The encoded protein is CASTHTGEQTEAFF.

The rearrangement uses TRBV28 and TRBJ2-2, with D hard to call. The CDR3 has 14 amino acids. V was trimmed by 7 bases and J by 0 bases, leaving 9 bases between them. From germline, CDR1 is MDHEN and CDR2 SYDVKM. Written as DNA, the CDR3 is TGTGCCAGCATGGGCAGGACGAACACCGGGGAGCTGTTTTTT. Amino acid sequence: CASMGRTNTGELFF.

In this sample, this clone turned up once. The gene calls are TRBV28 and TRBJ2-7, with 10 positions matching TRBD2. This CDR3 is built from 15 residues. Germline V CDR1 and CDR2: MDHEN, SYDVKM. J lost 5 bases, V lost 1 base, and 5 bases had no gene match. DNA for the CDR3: TGTGCCAGCAGTTTATCGGCTAGCGGGGGCCACGAGCAGTACTTC. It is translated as CASSLSASGGHEQYF.

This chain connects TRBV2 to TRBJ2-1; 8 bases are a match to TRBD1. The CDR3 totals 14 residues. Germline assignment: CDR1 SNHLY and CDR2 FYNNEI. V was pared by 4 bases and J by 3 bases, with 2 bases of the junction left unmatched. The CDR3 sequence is CASSGTGGYNEQFF. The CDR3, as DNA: TGTGCCAGCAGTGGCACAGGGGGCTACAATGAGCAGTTCTTC.

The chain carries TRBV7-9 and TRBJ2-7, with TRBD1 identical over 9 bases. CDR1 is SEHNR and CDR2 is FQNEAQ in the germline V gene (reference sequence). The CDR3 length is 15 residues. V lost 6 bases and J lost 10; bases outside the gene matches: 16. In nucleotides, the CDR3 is TGTGCCAGCAGTTCCTGGGGGACAGGGATCCTTAGACAGTACTTC. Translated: CASSSWGTGILRQYF.

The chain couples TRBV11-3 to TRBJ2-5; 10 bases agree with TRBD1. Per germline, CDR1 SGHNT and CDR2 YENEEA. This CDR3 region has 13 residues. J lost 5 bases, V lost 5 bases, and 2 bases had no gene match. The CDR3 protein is CASSRGQGETQYF. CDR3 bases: TGTGCCAGCAGCCGGGGACAGGGGGAGACCCAGTACTTC.

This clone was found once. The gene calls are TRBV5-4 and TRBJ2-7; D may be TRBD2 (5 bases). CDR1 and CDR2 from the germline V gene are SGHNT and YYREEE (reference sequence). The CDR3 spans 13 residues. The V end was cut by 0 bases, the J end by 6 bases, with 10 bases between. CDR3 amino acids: CASSLEAGREQYF. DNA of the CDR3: TGTGCCAGCAGCTTGGAGGCGGGCCGCGAGCAGTACTTC. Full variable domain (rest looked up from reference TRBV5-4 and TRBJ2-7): ETGVTQSPTHLIKTRGQQVTLRCSSQSGHNTVSWYQQALGQGPQFIFQYYREEENGRGNFPPRFSGLQFPNYSSELNVNALELDDSALYLCASSLEAGREQYFGPGTRLTVT.

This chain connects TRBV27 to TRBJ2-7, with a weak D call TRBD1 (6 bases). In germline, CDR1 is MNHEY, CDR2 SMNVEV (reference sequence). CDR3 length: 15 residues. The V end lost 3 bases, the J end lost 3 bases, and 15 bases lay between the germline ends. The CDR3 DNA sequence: TGTGCCAGCAGTTTTGCCGGACAGACTTTCTACGAGCAGTACTTC. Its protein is CASSFAGQTFYEQYF.